The 19 T cell receptor beta chains in this list originate from one sample, sequenced in a study of cytomegalovirus exposure and HLA in healthy donors. PCR employed 60 Vbeta and 13 Jbeta primers. Some clones are missing from TCRdb's copy, which holds only in-frame ones; the method was immunoSEQ multiplex PCR. There are roughly 110,000 clones in the sample; roughly 73% occur only once, and approximately 0.9% lies in the top ten. What was sequenced was PBMCs. The receptor source for this set is a woman aged 25 to 39 in good health and CMV-seronegative.

This clone was recorded only once. The gene calls are TRBV28 and TRBJ1-6; 8 bases match TRBD1. V shed 5 bases and J 9 bases; nucleotides not matched to a gene: 15. CDR3 length: 17 amino acids. Germline V lookup: CDR1 MDHEN, CDR2 SYDVKM. The CDR3 reads CASSPHRTGRSFSPLHF. The CDR3 coding sequence is TGTGCCAGCAGTCCTCATAGGACAGGGCGGTCTTTTTCACCCCTCCACTTT.

The chain combines TRBV5-1 with TRBJ1-2, with unresolved D. The CDR3 spans 12 residues. CDR1 is SGHRS, CDR2 YFSETQ, per germline. V shed 4 bases and J shed 8 bases, with 12 bases lying between them. The CDR3 DNA reads TGCGCCAGCAGCGTGGGTCGCGGGGGCTACACCTTC. Encoded protein: CASSVGRGGYTF.

The chain combines TRBV5-4 with TRBJ2-7; 12 bases map to TRBD2. Germline V CDR1 and CDR2: SGHNT, YYREEE (reference sequence). Germline trimming cut 4 bases from V and 6 bases from J; bases unmatched to any gene: 8. The length of the CDR3 is 15 residues. CDR3 coding DNA: TGTGCCAGCAGCCTTCTAGCGGGGGGGCCGCCCGAGCAGTACTTC. Its protein product is CASSLLAGGPPEQYF. Variable domain in full (rest from reference TRBV5-4 and TRBJ2-7): ETGVTQSPTHLIKTRGQQVTLRCSSQSGHNTVSWYQQALGQGPQFIFQYYREEENGRGNFPPRFSGLQFPNYSSELNVNALELDDSALYLCASSLLAGGPPEQYFGPGTRLTVT.

The CDR3 spells CASTRLGQEGSPLHF. CDR3 nucleotides: TGTGCCAGCACAAGACTGGGACAGGAAGGATCACCCCTCCACTTT. The rearrangement uses TRBV2 and TRBJ1-6, with 8 bases lining up with TRBD1. V shed 7 bases, J shed 10 bases, and the junction held 12 bases outside the gene matches. Germline CDR1 SNHLY, CDR2 FYNNEI. CDR3 length: 15 residues.

This clone turned up a few times. V gene TRBV1 combines with J gene TRBJ2-2; the table names TRBD1, a call not compared with the DNA. TRBV1 is noted as a pseudogene. The CDR3 is 19 amino acids. The CDR3 spells CTGPGTAPTPIANTGELFF. For the CDR3, the DNA is TGCACCGGGCCCGGGACAGCCCCGACCCCTATCGCGAACACCGGGGAGCTGTTTTTT.

This clone showed up just a few times. The chain links TRBV4-3 to TRBJ1-4; 7 positions match TRBD1. The V gene's germline CDR1 is LGHNA and CDR2 YSLEER. The ends lost 4 bases at V and 3 bases at J; junction bases unmatched: 8. The CDR3 runs to 16 residues. The CDR3 reads CASSPRQGRANEKLFF. DNA for the CDR3: TGCGCCAGCAGCCCCCGACAGGGCAGGGCTAATGAAAAACTGTTTTTT.

The chain couples TRBV18 to TRBJ1-1, with D unclear. The CDR3 length is 14 residues. V lost 2 bases and J lost 2, with 9 bases in between. Germline V gene data show CDR1 as KGHSH and CDR2 as LQKENI. The CDR3 region is CASSPAVANTEAFF. The CDR3, as DNA: TGTGCCAGCTCACCAGCAGTAGCCAACACTGAAGCTTTCTTT.

The chain links TRBV7-9 to TRBJ2-7, with a weak D call TRBD2 (6 bases). Germline CDR1 SEHNR, CDR2 FQNEAQ (reference sequence). V lost 5 bases, J lost 5 bases, and 10 bases lay in between. The CDR3 is made up of 12 amino acids. CDR3 bases: TGTGCCAGCAGCGCGGGGCTTAACGAGCAGTACTTC. It is translated as CASSAGLNEQYF.

The V call is TRBV28, the J call TRBJ1-2; tentative D call: TRBD1 (6 bases). The V gene's germline CDR1 is MDHEN and CDR2 SYDVKM. This CDR3 is 15 amino acids long. V shed 3 bases and J shed 4 bases, with 15 bases lying between them. The CDR3 protein is CASSFEGGPSYGYTF. DNA of the CDR3: TGTGCCAGCAGTTTTGAAGGGGGTCCCTCCTATGGCTACACCTTC.

The CDR3: CASSLEVGGPEQETQYF. The CDR3 DNA sequence: TGTGCCAGCAGCTTAGAGGTGGGAGGGCCGGAGCAAGAGACCCAGTACTTC. The rearrangement uses TRBV11-2 and TRBJ2-5; 7 nucleotides match TRBD2. This CDR3 contains 17 residues. Germline V CDR1 and CDR2: SGHAT, FQNNGV. V shed 0 bases and J 2 bases; nucleotides not matched to a gene: 9.

The chain recombines TRBV6-5 with TRBJ1-6; 9 positions match TRBD1. This CDR3 spans 15 amino acids. V was clipped by 5 bases and J by 10 bases; unmatched bases: 9. Germline CDR1 MNHEY, CDR2 SVGAGI. CDR3 loop: CASSGNRGRESPLHF. The DNA for the CDR3 is TGTGCCAGCAGTGGCAACAGGGGGCGCGAATCACCCCTCCACTTT.

The V and J genes are TRBV5-6 and TRBJ2-3; weak D call: TRBD1 (5 bases). The CDR3 is made up of 14 amino acids. Trimming left V 0 bases short and J 4 bases short, with 9 bases between. Per the germline V gene, CDR1 is SGHDT and CDR2 is YYEEEE. The CDR3 protein is CASSLVDRPDTQYF. The CDR3, as DNA: TGTGCCAGCAGCTTGGTAGACAGACCAGATACGCAGTATTTT.

V and J are TRBV7-9 and TRBJ1-5; 9 bases agree with TRBD1. The CDR3 runs 14 residues. Germline V gene sequence: CDR1 SEHNR, CDR2 FQNEAQ (reference sequence). Germline trimming cut 5 bases from V and 4 bases from J; bases unmatched to any gene: 3. The chain's CDR3 is CASSGQGMNQPQHF. For the CDR3, the DNA is TGTGCCAGCAGCGGACAGGGGATGAATCAGCCCCAGCATTTT.

This clone was seen only a few times. This chain uses TRBV4-3 with TRBJ1-2; D is perhaps TRBD1 (5 bases). There are 15 residues in the CDR3. The V and J ends lost 2 bases and 1 base respectively, with 11 bases between them. Germline V gives CDR1 LGHNA, CDR2 YSLEER. The CDR3 loop reads CASSQSHRNNYGYTF. CDR3 nucleotides: TGCGCCAGCAGCCAATCCCACAGGAATAACTATGGCTACACCTTC.

At least ten counts were recorded for this clone. Other DNA variants within this sample encode the same CDR3. The chain couples TRBV7-8 to TRBJ2-5; D is unclear. The CDR3 is made up of 12 amino acids. Between the trimmed V and J ends, which lost 5 bases and 0 bases, there was a span of 4 bases. Per germline, CDR1 SGHVS and CDR2 FQNEAQ. In DNA form, the CDR3 reads TGTGCCAGCAGCCGGGACCAAGAGACCCAGTACTTC. Amino acids: CASSRDQETQYF.

This rearrangement joins TRBV6-5 to TRBJ1-2, with no clear D. This CDR3 contains 11 residues. The germline V gene encodes CDR1 MNHEY and CDR2 SVGAGI. Trimming cost V 0 bases and J 13 bases, with 9 bases left between them. CDR3 sequence (DNA): TGTGCCAGCAGTTACTCCGGGATTCGCACCTTC. It translates to CASSYSGIRTF.

The sample holds a few counts of this clone. This rearrangement joins TRBV5-1 to TRBJ1-1; D is ambiguous. The CDR3 is 13 residues long. From germline, CDR1 is SGHRS and CDR2 YFSETQ. With 0 bases removed from V and 1 base from J, the gap between germline ends came to 4 bases. The CDR3 bases are TGCGCCAGCAGCTTGGTGGCGAACACTGAAGCTTTCTTT. This codes for CASSLVANTEAFF.

V usage is TRBV4-3 and J usage is TRBJ1-4, with D unresolved. The V gene lost 0 bases and the J gene lost 6 bases, with 17 bases spanning the gap. This CDR3 comprises 17 residues. Germline-derived CDR1 and CDR2 are LGHNA and YSLEER. The CDR3 nucleotides read TGCGCCAGCAGCCAAGAGTTAGTGCTTGGAGGTCATGAAAAACTGTTTTTT. Amino acid sequence: CASSQELVLGGHEKLFF.

This clone came up a few times. This chain uses TRBV6-1 with TRBJ2-7; D gene unclear. V was cut by 4 bases and J by 3 bases, with 13 bases left in between. The germline V gene encodes CDR1 MNHNS and CDR2 SASEGT. The CDR3 extends over 14 amino acids. The CDR3 DNA reads as TGTGCCAGCAGTGTGGGCAGCTCTATCTACGAGCAGTACTTC. Residues: CASSVGSSIYEQYF.